The present T cell receptor beta chain was sequenced within a study of shared clonotypes between healthy human individuals. Findings of the study overall: The generation probabilities recorded for non-shared clonotypes fell below those of clonotypes shared by all four donors. Rarefaction demonstrated incomplete sorted-subset sequencing despite large depth.

Trimming left V 4 bases short and J 7 bases short, with 17 bases between. Germline-derived CDR1 and CDR2 are PRHDT and FYEKMQ (reference sequence). The CDR3 sequence is 15 residues long. Investigators divided CD4+ cells into CD45RA+ naive and CD45RA-negative memory subsets. Per the original data handling: Filtering of immunoSEQ junctional sequences could not match full-length read filtering. Clones were read by immunoSEQ multiplex PCR, and TCRdb kept only the in-frame ones, dropping some. The D gene and trimming were derived from the DNA, and the V and J assignments and clone size from that table. The top ten hold approximately 1.5% of the sample, which has some 1 million clones, roughly 80% seen once. As to this clone: Its antigen is still unknown.

The material sequenced was memory CD4+ T cells sorted from blood. The subset is: CD45RA-negative fraction. This clonotype was sampled from a man between 18 and 29 years old in good health. The gene calls are TRBV13 and TRBJ2-4; possible D gene TRBD2, 6 bases. The CDR3 reads CASSSAWGGGNIQYF. CDR3 bases: TGTGCCAGCAGCTCCGCCTGGGGAGGAGGGAACATTCAGTACTTC.